This T cell receptor (beta chain) derives from a study of T cells after posttransplantation cyclophosphamide. On this clone itself: Its specificity is not known.

J lost 2 bases, V lost 5 bases, and 7 bases had no gene match. The germline V gene has CDR1 SEHNR and CDR2 FQNEAQ (reference sequence). This CDR3 comprises 15 residues. Sequencing used immunoSEQ multiplex PCR; TCRdb keeps in-frame clones, though not all of them. The table lists 50,000 to 55,000 clones, 70% to 90% of them singletons, with approximately 3% in the top ten. Study conclusions and caveats: TRB clonality was highly associated with recipient CMV seropositivity and reactivation. Skin or GI-infiltrating T cells shared few TRB sequences with blood. Donor CD8+ memory clones often dominated recipient blood repertoires at later times.

The V call is TRBV7-9, the J call TRBJ2-7, with 9 bases that match TRBD1. The sequenced sample was PBMCs. This clonotype was obtained from a young man with a blood cancer, CMV-positive, and with a related stem cell donor. CDR3 bases: TGTGCCAGCAGCGTCGAAGGACAGGGGCCCTACGAGCAGTACTTC. It encodes CASSVEGQGPYEQYF.